This T cell receptor (beta chain) was recorded in a study of blood T cell repertoires in COVID-19. Repertoires were generated with immunoSEQ multiplex PCR, while TCRdb's copy carries only in-frame clones and drops some. This sample carries under 110,000 clones, 90% to 95% of them seen once, and the ten largest clones take approximately 15%. This receptor was obtained from a man in his fifties or sixties with acute or convalescent COVID-19. What was sequenced was peripheral blood.

CDR3 nucleotide sequence: TGTGCCAGCAGCCCTGGGGACTATTACTACGAGCAGTACTTC. Amino acids: CASSPGDYYYEQYF. The gene calls are TRBV3-1 (or the pseudogene TRBV3-2) and TRBJ2-7; 7 bases match TRBD2. V was clipped by 4 bases and J by 3 bases; unmatched bases: 6. Germline V gives CDR1 LGHDT, CDR2 YNNKEL (reference sequence). The CDR3 loop spans 14 amino acids.